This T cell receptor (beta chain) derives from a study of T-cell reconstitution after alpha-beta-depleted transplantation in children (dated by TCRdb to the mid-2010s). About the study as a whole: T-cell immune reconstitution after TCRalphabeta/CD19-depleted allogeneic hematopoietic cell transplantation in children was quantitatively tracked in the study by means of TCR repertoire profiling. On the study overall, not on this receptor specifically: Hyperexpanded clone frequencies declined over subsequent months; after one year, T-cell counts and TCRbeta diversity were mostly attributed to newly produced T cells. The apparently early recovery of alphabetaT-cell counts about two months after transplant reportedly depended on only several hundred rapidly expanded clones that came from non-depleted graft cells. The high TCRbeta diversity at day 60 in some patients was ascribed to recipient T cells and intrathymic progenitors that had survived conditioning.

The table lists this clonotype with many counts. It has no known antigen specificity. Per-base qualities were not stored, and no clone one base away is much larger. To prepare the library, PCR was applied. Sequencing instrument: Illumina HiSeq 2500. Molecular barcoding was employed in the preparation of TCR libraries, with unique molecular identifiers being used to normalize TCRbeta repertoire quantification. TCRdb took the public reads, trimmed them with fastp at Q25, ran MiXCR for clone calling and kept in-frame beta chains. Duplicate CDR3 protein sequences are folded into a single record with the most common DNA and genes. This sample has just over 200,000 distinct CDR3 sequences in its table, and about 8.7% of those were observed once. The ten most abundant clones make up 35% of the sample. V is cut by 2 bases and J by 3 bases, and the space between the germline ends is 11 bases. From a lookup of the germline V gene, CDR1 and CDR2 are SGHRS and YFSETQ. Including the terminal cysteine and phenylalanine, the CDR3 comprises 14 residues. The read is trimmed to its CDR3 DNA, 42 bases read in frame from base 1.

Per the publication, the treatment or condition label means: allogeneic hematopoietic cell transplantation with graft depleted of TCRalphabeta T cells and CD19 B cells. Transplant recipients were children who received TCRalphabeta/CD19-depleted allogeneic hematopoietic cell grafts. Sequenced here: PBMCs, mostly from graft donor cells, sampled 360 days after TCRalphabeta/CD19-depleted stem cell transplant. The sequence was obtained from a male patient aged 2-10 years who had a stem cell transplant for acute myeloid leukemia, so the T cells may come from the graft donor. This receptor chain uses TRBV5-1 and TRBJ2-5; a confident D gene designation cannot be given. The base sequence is TGCGCCAGCAGCTTCCCGGGTTCTAAAGAGACCCAGTACTTC. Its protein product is CASSFPGSKETQYF.